This T cell receptor (beta chain) originates from a study of OX40 agonist ivuxolimab in advanced cancers. On the study more broadly: The patients received agonistic anti-OX40 (CD134) antibody ivuxolimab. Enrollees could have had prior anti-PD-1, anti-PD-L1 or anti-CTLA-4 therapy, which under 50% had received. Study-wide findings and caveats: Clonal expansion from baseline to week 6 occurred in both CD4+ and CD8+ T cells.

This clone was picked up a small number of times. Its target is unknown. TCRdb's copy holds only in-frame clones and misses some; the assay was immunoSEQ multiplex PCR. The sample records about 79,000 clones, 88% being singletons. Blood samples were obtained at baseline, cycle 4 day 1, and cycle 7 day 1. The CDR3 contains 15 residues. Between the trimmed V and J ends, which lost 4 bases and 1 base, there was a span of 8 bases. The V gene's germline CDR1 is SEHNR and CDR2 FQNEAQ (reference sequence). The receptor's source is an adult with an advanced solid tumor such as melanoma, head and neck, liver or kidney cancer. This sequence joins TRBV7-9 and TRBJ2-6, with D perhaps matching TRBD1 (6 bases). The starting material was CD4+ or CD8+ T cells sorted from blood, obtained in a trial of the OX40 agonist ivuxolimab. CDR3 nucleotides: TGTGCCAGCAGCTCCGACAGGTCTGGGGCCAACGTCCTGACTTTC. Its protein product is CASSSDRSGANVLTF.